A single sample gave rise to the 28 T cell receptor beta chains below, sequenced in a study of blood T cell repertoires in COVID-19. TCRdb's copy holds only in-frame clones and misses some; the assay was immunoSEQ multiplex PCR. The sample lists some 380,000 clones, 80% to 90% occurring once. Sequencing input: PBMCs or T cells enriched from blood (not recorded which). The receptors stem from a man aged 25-45 years who had recovered from COVID-19.

The chain couples TRBV21-1 to TRBJ2-3; the table gives TRBD2 as D, unverified against the DNA. TRBV21-1 is tagged as a pseudogene. CDR3 length: 16 amino acids. The DNA for the CDR3 is TGTGCCAGCAGACTCACTCTCCCGTCCCGCACAGATACGCAGTATTTT. Encoded protein: CASRLTLPSRTDTQYF.

The chain couples TRBV6-6 to TRBJ1-2; D is unclear. From germline, CDR1 is MNHNY and CDR2 SVGAGI (reference sequence). Trimming took 2 bases from V and 5 from J, leaving 18 bases between them. CDR3 length: 16 amino acids. CDR3 protein: CASSYTKTDQAYGYTF. Here the CDR3 DNA reads TGTGCCAGCAGTTACACTAAGACGGATCAAGCTTATGGCTACACCTTC.

V gene TRBV7-9 combines with J gene TRBJ2-1; possible D gene TRBD1, 6 bases. This CDR3 has 16 amino acids. In germline, CDR1 is SEHNR, CDR2 FQNEAQ (reference sequence). V was trimmed by 1 base and J by 7 bases, leaving 17 bases between them. The CDR3 coding sequence is TGTGCCAGCAGCTTAGTCCCCGGGACAAAACTTAATGAGCAGTTCTTC. Translated, it gives CASSLVPGTKLNEQFF.

The chain employs TRBV7-2 and TRBJ1-2, with D tentatively TRBD1 (5 bases). V lost 5 bases, J lost 0 bases, and 13 bases lay in between. Germline lookup yields CDR1 SGHTA and CDR2 FQGNSA. The CDR3 runs 15 residues. CDR3 sequence reads: CASSTQGRANYGYTF. The DNA for the CDR3 is TGTGCCAGCAGCACTCAGGGAAGGGCTAACTATGGCTACACCTTC. Variable domain in full (rest from reference TRBV7-2 and TRBJ1-2): GAGVSQSPSNKVTEKGKDVELRCDPISGHTALYWYRQSLGQGLEFLIYFQGNSAPDKSGLPSDRFSAERTGGSVSTLTIQRTQQEDSAVYLCASSTQGRANYGYTFGSGTRLTVV.

The chain's CDR3 is CASSFRDRSSGNTIYF. For the CDR3, the DNA is TGTGCCAGCAGCTTCCGAGACAGAAGCTCTGGAAACACCATATATTTT. The rearrangement joins TRBV7-2 to TRBJ1-3, with D tentatively TRBD1 (5 bases). The CDR3 runs to 16 residues. Trimming shortened V by 3 bases and J by 0 bases, and 12 bases separated the two germline ends. Germline V CDR1 and CDR2: SGHTA, FQGNSA.

In its sample, this clone was seen once. The CDR3 reads CASSLREYTDTQYF. CDR3 DNA sequence: TGTGCCAGCAGCTTAAGAGAATACACAGATACGCAGTATTTT. V is TRBV7-2 and J is TRBJ2-3; no definite D call. The V gene's germline CDR1 is SGHTA and CDR2 FQGNSA. CDR3 size: 14 residues. Trimming cost V 2 bases and J 2 bases, with 8 bases left between them.

In DNA, the CDR3 is TGTGCCACCAGCTCGCGGGGGGGCATCCGAAACAATGAGCAGTTCTTC. Translated, it gives CATSSRGGIRNNEQFF. The chain has TRBV15 and TRBJ2-1, with TRBD2 matching over 9 bases. The CDR3 is made up of 16 amino acids. Germline lookup yields CDR1 LNHNV and CDR2 YYDKDF (reference sequence). The V gene end was trimmed by 5 bases and the J gene end by 5 bases; junction bases not matched to a gene: 10.

This CDR3 is CASSQRPQGSGYTF. Here the CDR3 DNA reads TGTGCCAGCAGCCAGCGACCACAGGGGAGTGGATACACCTTC. The chain links TRBV7-2 to TRBJ1-2, with 7 bases aligning to TRBD1. This CDR3 contains 14 residues. V was pared by 5 bases and J by 11 bases, with 14 bases of the junction left unmatched. In germline, CDR1 is SGHTA, CDR2 FQGNSA. The full variable domain, in which reference TRBV7-2 and TRBJ1-2 provide the parts outside the CDR3, is GAGVSQSPSNKVTEKGKDVELRCDPISGHTALYWYRQSLGQGLEFLIYFQGNSAPDKSGLPSDRFSAERTGGSVSTLTIQRTQQEDSAVYLCASSQRPQGSGYTFGSGTRLTVV.

This clone was seen a handful of times. This rearrangement joins TRBV19 to TRBJ1-5, with 10 nucleotides matching TRBD1. The CDR3 loop spans 15 amino acids. CDR1 and CDR2 from the germline V gene are LNHDA and SQIVND (reference sequence). J gave up 7 bases and V 4 bases, and 7 bases lay outside the gene matches. The chain's CDR3 is CASSRDRGGVQPQHF. In DNA, the CDR3 is TGTGCCAGTAGTAGGGACAGGGGAGGCGTGCAGCCCCAGCATTTT.

The chain employs TRBV21-1 and TRBJ1-1. TRBV21-1 is annotated as a pseudogene. This CDR3 comprises 15 residues. CDR3 region: CASSIRTGMNTEAFF. The CDR3 DNA follows: TGTGCCAGCAGCATCCGGACGGGGATGAACACTGAAGCTTTCTTT.

This clone was seen a single time. This rearrangement joins TRBV5-8 to TRBJ1-2, with D unresolved. This CDR3 has 13 residues. Trimming took off 1 base at V and 8 bases at J, with 12 bases between the two ends. Germline-derived CDR1 and CDR2 are SGHTS and YDEGEE. In DNA, the CDR3 is TGTGCCAGCAGCTTGTACGGGTATAGGGGCTACACCTTC. It yields the protein CASSLYGYRGYTF.

The V and J genes are TRBV6-1 and TRBJ1-3; no clear D gene. Germline CDR1 is MNHNS and CDR2 is SASEGT. Trimming stripped 2 bases from V and 0 bases from J, with 11 bases between. The CDR3 consists of 16 residues. The CDR3 coding sequence is TGTGCCAGCAGTGAATATGGGCCCCTCTCTGGAAACACCATATATTTT. This encodes CASSEYGPLSGNTIYF.

V gene TRBV5-1 combines with J gene TRBJ1-1; a possible D gene is TRBD1 (5 bases). Between the trimmed V and J ends, which lost 1 base and 3 bases, there was a span of 10 bases. Germline V gene data show CDR1 as SGHRS and CDR2 as YFSETQ. The CDR3 covers 14 residues. The CDR3 loop is CASSLQGGYTEAFF. The CDR3 region has the DNA TGCGCCAGCAGCTTGCAGGGAGGGTACACTGAAGCTTTCTTT.

This rearrangement joins TRBV11-2 to TRBJ2-1, with 8 nucleotides matching TRBD1. J gave up 5 bases and V 5 bases, and 14 bases lay outside the gene matches. CDR1 and CDR2 (germline): SGHAT, FQNNGV. The CDR3 totals 17 residues. The CDR3 spells CASSPDRVHLRNNEQFF. In DNA form, the CDR3 reads TGTGCCAGCAGCCCGGACAGGGTCCACCTACGAAACAATGAGCAGTTCTTC.

V gene TRBV27 combines with J gene TRBJ2-7; D is perhaps TRBD2 (7 bases). The V gene lost 6 bases and the J gene lost 3 bases, with 18 bases spanning the gap. CDR1 MNHEY and CDR2 SMNVEV come from the germline V gene (reference sequence). This CDR3 spans 15 amino acids. The CDR3 is CASSQRGGIRYEQYF. CDR3 nucleotides: TGTGCCAGCAGCCAAAGGGGGGGAATCCGCTACGAGCAGTACTTC.

The rearrangement uses TRBV18 and TRBJ2-3; 7 bases match TRBD1. With V trimmed by 3 bases and J by 3 bases, 6 bases remained unmatched. The CDR3 covers 15 residues. Germline assignment: CDR1 KGHSH and CDR2 LQKENI. The CDR3 DNA reads TGTGCCAGCTCACCGGGAACAGGGGAAACAGATACGCAGTATTTT. It is translated as CASSPGTGETDTQYF.

The gene calls are TRBV4-1 and TRBJ2-5; maybe TRBD2 (6 bases). Germline CDR1 is MGHRA and CDR2 is YSYEKL. Trimming pared 6 bases from V and 7 bases from J, leaving 12 bases between. This CDR3 region has 12 residues. The CDR3 bases are TGCGCCAGCAGGTCGACGGAGGGGACCCAGTACTTC. It specifies CASRSTEGTQYF.

This clone was recorded a few times. This chain uses TRBV5-5 with TRBJ1-5; no reliable D call. With 4 bases removed from V and 2 bases from J, the gap between germline ends came to 13 bases. Germline CDR1 and CDR2: SGHKS and YYEKEE (reference sequence). The CDR3 spans 15 residues. For the CDR3, the DNA is TGTGCCAGCAGCCTCCGGGAAGTAGGCAATCAGCCCCAGCATTTT. It codes for CASSLREVGNQPQHF.

The rearrangement uses TRBV23-1 and TRBJ1-1; D is uncertain. TRBV23-1 is an open reading frame, and its role is uncertain. CDR3 length equals 14 residues. V was cut by 3 bases and J by 1 base, with 9 bases left in between. CDR3 nucleotide sequence: TGCGCCAGCAGTCAGTCTACTACGAACACTGAAGCTTTCTTT. Amino acids: CASSQSTTNTEAFF.

The table lists this clone with a count of one. The V gene is TRBV7-2, the J gene TRBJ1-2; TRBD1 matches at 8 bases. Trimming cost V 5 bases and J 5 bases; bases outside gene matches: 10. The CDR3 runs 15 residues. The germline V gene encodes CDR1 SGHTA and CDR2 FQGNSA. CDR3: CASSPSRGPFYGYTF. The CDR3 nucleotides are TGTGCCAGCAGCCCCTCCAGGGGGCCCTTTTATGGCTACACCTTC.

The rearrangement links TRBV12-5 to TRBJ1-5, with TRBD1 matching over 7 bases. The CDR3 spans 14 residues. The V gene's germline CDR1 is LGHNT and CDR2 FRNRAP. V gave up 5 bases and J gave up 2 bases; unmatched junction bases: 3. The CDR3 coding sequence is TGTGCTAGTGGTCTGGGACAGCGCAATCAGCCCCAGCATTTT. It codes for CASGLGQRNQPQHF.

This clone was recorded a few times. The chain recombines TRBV2 with TRBJ1-2; 9 positions agree with TRBD1. The CDR3 runs to 13 residues. With V trimmed by 7 bases and J by 3 bases, 3 bases remained unmatched. Germline CDR1 SNHLY, CDR2 FYNNEI. DNA of the CDR3: TGTGCCAGCAATGGGGACAGGGACTATGGCTACACCTTC. Amino acid sequence: CASNGDRDYGYTF.

The J gene is TRBJ1-6, the V gene TRBV2, with 8 bases identical to TRBD1. CDR1 and CDR2 from the germline V gene are SNHLY and FYNNEI. V shed 7 bases and J 0 bases; nucleotides not matched to a gene: 8. The CDR3 runs to 17 residues. CDR3 sequence reads: CASTRDRMGSYNSPLHF. The CDR3 coding sequence is TGTGCCAGCACCAGGGACAGGATGGGCTCCTATAATTCACCCCTCCACTTT.

The genes are TRBV27 and TRBJ1-5, with 8 nucleotides matching TRBD1. This CDR3 is 16 amino acids long. Germline V gene sequence: CDR1 MNHEY, CDR2 SMNVEV (reference sequence). J gave up 2 bases and V 5 bases, and 8 bases lay outside the gene matches. The CDR3 coding sequence is TGTGCCAGCAGTCCCTCGGACAGGGTCGGCAATCAGCCCCAGCATTTT. This codes for CASSPSDRVGNQPQHF.

Remarks on this clone: The sample contains more than one DNA sequence encoding this CDR3. This chain joins TRBV5-1 and TRBJ1-1; D is perhaps TRBD1 (5 bases). Germline values: CDR1 SGHRS, CDR2 YFSETQ. This CDR3 is 14 amino acids long. V was trimmed by 1 base and J by 1 base, leaving 8 bases between them. The CDR3 DNA reads as TGCGCCAGCAGCTTGCGTACAGGGAACACTGAAGCTTTCTTT. Translation: CASSLRTGNTEAFF. The full variable domain, with the rest looked up from reference TRBV5-1 and TRBJ1-1, is KAGVTQTPRYLIKTRGQQVTLSCSPISGHRSVSWYQQTPGQGLQFLFEYFSETQRNKGNFPGRFSGRQFSNSRSEMNVSTLELGDSALYLCASSLRTGNTEAFFGQGTRLTVV.

The chain employs TRBV10-1 and TRBJ2-2; the D gene is possibly TRBD2 (6 bases). Germline V lookup: CDR1 WNHNN, CDR2 SYGVQD (reference sequence). The V and J ends lost 0 bases and 6 bases respectively, with 14 bases between them. The CDR3 is made up of 16 amino acids. CDR3 sequence reads: CASSESVAGSAGELFF. The CDR3 nucleotides are TGCGCCAGCAGTGAGTCGGTTGCGGGATCGGCCGGGGAGCTGTTTTTT.

The chain links TRBV20-1 to TRBJ1-2; D remains unclear. Germline CDR1 is DFQATT and CDR2 is SNEGSKA (reference sequence). This CDR3 spans 15 amino acids. V was shortened by 3 bases and J by 14 bases, with 28 bases between the two germline ends. CDR3 sequence reads: CSASSPTTTGDAGTF. The CDR3 DNA reads as TGCAGTGCTAGTTCCCCGACTACAACGGGAGACGCGGGGACCTTC.

This chain connects TRBV27 to TRBJ1-2, with a weak D call TRBD1 (5 bases). Trimming cost V 0 bases and J 4 bases, with 9 bases left between them. The germline V gene has CDR1 MNHEY and CDR2 SMNVEV (reference sequence). This CDR3 is 14 amino acids long. As DNA, the CDR3 is TGTGCCAGCAGTTTATCAGGGGCGCGCTATGGCTACACCTTC. Its protein product is CASSLSGARYGYTF.